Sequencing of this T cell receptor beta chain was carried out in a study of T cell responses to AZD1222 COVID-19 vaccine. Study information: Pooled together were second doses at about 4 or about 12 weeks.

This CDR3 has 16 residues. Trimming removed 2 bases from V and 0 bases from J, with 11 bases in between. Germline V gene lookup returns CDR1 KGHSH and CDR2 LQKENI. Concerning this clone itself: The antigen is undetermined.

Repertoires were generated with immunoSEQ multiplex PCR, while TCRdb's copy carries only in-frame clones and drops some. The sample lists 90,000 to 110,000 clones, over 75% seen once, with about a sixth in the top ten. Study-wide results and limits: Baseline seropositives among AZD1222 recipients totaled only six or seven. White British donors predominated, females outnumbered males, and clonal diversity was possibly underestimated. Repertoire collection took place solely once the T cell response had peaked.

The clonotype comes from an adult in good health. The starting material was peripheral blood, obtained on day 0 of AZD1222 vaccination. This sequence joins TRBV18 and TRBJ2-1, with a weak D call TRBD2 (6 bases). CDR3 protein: CASSPSGGSSYNEQFF. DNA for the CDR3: TGTGCCAGCTCACCATCCGGGGGAAGCTCCTACAATGAGCAGTTCTTC.